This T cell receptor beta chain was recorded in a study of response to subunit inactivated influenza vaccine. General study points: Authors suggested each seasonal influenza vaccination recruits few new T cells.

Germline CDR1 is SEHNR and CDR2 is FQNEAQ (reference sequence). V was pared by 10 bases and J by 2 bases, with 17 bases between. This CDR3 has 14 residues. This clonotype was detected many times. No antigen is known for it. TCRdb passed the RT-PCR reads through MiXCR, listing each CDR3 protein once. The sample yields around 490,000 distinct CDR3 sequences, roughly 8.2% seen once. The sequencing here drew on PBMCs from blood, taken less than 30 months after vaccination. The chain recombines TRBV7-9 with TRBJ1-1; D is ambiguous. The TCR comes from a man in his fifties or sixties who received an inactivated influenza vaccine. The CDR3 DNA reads TGTGCCACCCAAAGTGGCACCCTCAACACTGAAGCTTTCTTT. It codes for CATQSGTLNTEAFF.